These 19 T cell receptor beta chains were all obtained from the same sample, sequenced in a study of T cell responses to AZD1222 COVID-19 vaccine. Profiling relied on immunoSEQ multiplex PCR, and the TCRdb table lists in-frame clones only, not all of them. The top ten clones hold 4% to 4.5% of a sample with 120,000 or so clones, about 93% of them seen once. The sample here was peripheral blood, taken 28 days after the second dose of the MenACWY control vaccine. The receptors originated from an adult who received the MenACWY meningococcal vaccine as a control.

The CDR3 sequence: CASIRDRANTEAFF. CDR3 in DNA: TGTGCCAGCATCAGAGACCGGGCCAACACTGAAGCTTTCTTT. The rearrangement joins TRBV6-6 to TRBJ1-1; no clear D gene. This CDR3 spans 14 amino acids. CDR1 is MNHNY and CDR2 is SVGAGI in the germline V gene (reference sequence). V was cut by 7 bases and J by 2 bases, with 14 bases left in between.

V gene TRBV4-3 combines with J gene TRBJ2-1, with 7 bases matching TRBD1. CDR1 is LGHNA, CDR2 YSLEER, per germline. Unmatched junction bases numbered 12, after V lost 4 bases and J lost 3 bases. This CDR3 region has 17 residues. CDR3 in amino acids: CASSLRNGQGVYNEQFF. CDR3 sequence (DNA): TGCGCCAGCAGCCTCCGAAACGGGCAGGGGGTCTACAATGAGCAGTTCTTC.

V is TRBV11-2 and J is TRBJ1-1, with 9 bases that match TRBD1. CDR1 and CDR2 (germline): SGHAT, FQNNGV. V dropped 1 base and J dropped 3; count of bases not matched to a gene: 6. This CDR3 contains 16 residues. CDR3 bases: TGTGCCAGCAGCTTAGCCGGGACAGGGTATGACACTGAAGCTTTCTTT. This gives the protein CASSLAGTGYDTEAFF.

This sequence joins TRBV19 and TRBJ2-1; TRBD1 matches 11 bases. The V gene's germline CDR1 is LNHDA and CDR2 SQIVND (reference sequence). This CDR3 comprises 14 residues. Trimming cost V 7 bases and J 4 bases; bases outside gene matches: 3. This CDR3 is CASTGTGGYNEQFF. CDR3 bases: TGTGCCAGTACCGGGACAGGGGGATACAATGAGCAGTTCTTC.

The genes are TRBV6-1 and TRBJ1-1; D remains unclear. V lost 2 bases and J 3 bases, leaving 10 bases between the germline ends. The CDR3 sequence is 14 residues long. CDR1 is MNHNS and CDR2 is SASEGT in the germline V gene. The CDR3 sequence is CASSEYTGDTEAFF. CDR3 nucleotide sequence: TGTGCCAGCAGTGAATATACTGGGGACACTGAAGCTTTCTTT.

The chain recombines TRBV4-3 with TRBJ1-5, with TRBD1 matching 7 bases. Germline-derived CDR1 and CDR2 are LGHNA and YSLEER. The V and J ends lost 4 bases and 0 bases, in that order; junction bases with no gene match: 6. This CDR3 comprises 16 residues. The CDR3 DNA follows: TGCGCCAGCAGCCCGGAACAGGGGAGTAGCAATCAGCCCCAGCATTTT. The encoded protein is CASSPEQGSSNQPQHF.

V is TRBV6-2 or TRBV6-3 and J is TRBJ2-6, with D possibly being TRBD1 (6 bases). This CDR3 is 17 amino acids long. Trimming took 0 bases from V and 4 from J, leaving 13 bases between them. CDR1 MNHEY and CDR2 SVGEGT come from the germline V gene. The CDR3 DNA reads as TGTGCCAGCAGTTACTCGTTCCAGGGGTCCGGGGCCAACGTCCTGACTTTC. This codes for CASSYSFQGSGANVLTF.

J is TRBJ1-5 and V is TRBV6-6; D not certain. Trimming pared 5 bases from V and 1 base from J, leaving 3 bases between. This CDR3 has 12 residues. Germline CDR1 and CDR2: MNHNY and SVGAGI (reference sequence). The CDR3 sequence: CASSRSNQPQHF. The CDR3 DNA reads TGTGCCAGCAGTCGGAGCAATCAGCCCCAGCATTTT.

On this clone itself: The junction does not match germline at one end; this may be a read error. The chain uses TRBV2 and TRBJ2-7, with unresolved D. There are 13 residues in the CDR3. Germline CDR1 and CDR2: SNHLY and FYNNEI. The CDR3 nucleotides are TGTGCCAGCAGTGATGGCCTCCTCTACCAGCAGTACTTC. Protein: CASSDGLLYQQYF.

This chain connects TRBV7-2 to TRBJ2-1; D might be TRBD1 (5 bases). CDR1 is SGHTA, CDR2 FQGNSA, per germline. CDR3 size: 11 residues. The ends were cut back, 3 bases at V and 15 bases at J, with 12 bases in the middle. CDR3 in DNA: TGTGCCAGCAGCTTTCAGGGTCCTCTGTTCTTC. This gives the protein CASSFQGPLFF. The entire variable domain, with the rest obtained from reference TRBV7-2 and TRBJ2-1, is as follows: GAGVSQSPSNKVTEKGKDVELRCDPISGHTALYWYRQSLGQGLEFLIYFQGNSAPDKSGLPSDRFSAERTGGSVSTLTIQRTQQEDSAVYLCASSFQGPLFFGPGTRLTVL.

This clone was recorded once. This chain joins TRBV6-2 or TRBV6-3 and TRBJ1-3; 7 nucleotides agree with TRBD1. This CDR3 region has 16 residues. Per germline, CDR1 MNHEY and CDR2 SVGEGT. Unmatched junction bases numbered 6, after V lost 3 bases and J lost 1 base. This CDR3 is CASSYPWTGSGNTIYF. CDR3 coding DNA: TGTGCCAGCAGTTATCCATGGACAGGATCTGGAAACACCATATATTTT.

In DNA form, the CDR3 reads TGTGCCAGCAGCCCAGGGGGCGCGAACACTGAAGCTTTCTTT. Its protein is CASSPGGANTEAFF. The gene calls are TRBV7-2 and TRBJ1-1, with 8 nucleotides matching TRBD1. In germline, CDR1 is SGHTA, CDR2 FQGNSA. J was trimmed by 1 base and V by 5 bases; bases with no gene match: 3. The CDR3 has 14 residues. Using reference TRBV7-2 and TRBJ1-1 for the parts outside the CDR3, the full variable domain is GAGVSQSPSNKVTEKGKDVELRCDPISGHTALYWYRQSLGQGLEFLIYFQGNSAPDKSGLPSDRFSAERTGGSVSTLTIQRTQQEDSAVYLCASSPGGANTEAFFGQGTRLTVV.

The chain carries TRBV3-1 (or the pseudogene TRBV3-2) and TRBJ2-2; D unresolved. In germline, CDR1 is LGHDT, CDR2 YNNKEL (reference sequence). The CDR3 has 11 residues. Trimming removed 4 bases from V and 8 bases from J, with 5 bases in between. In DNA form, the CDR3 reads TGTGCCAGCAGCCGCGTGGGGGAGCTGTTTTTT. It specifies CASSRVGELFF.

The rearrangement joins TRBV7-9 to TRBJ1-2; D might be TRBD1 (6 bases). This CDR3 has 17 amino acids. Germline V gene sequence: CDR1 SEHNR, CDR2 FQNEAQ (reference sequence). Trimming took 1 base from V and 0 from J, leaving 15 bases between them. The CDR3 sequence: CASSLGSSGAANYGYTF. The CDR3, as DNA: TGTGCCAGCAGCTTAGGTAGTTCGGGGGCGGCTAACTATGGCTACACCTTC. Full variable domain (remainder filled in from reference TRBV7-9 and TRBJ1-2): DTGVSQNPRHKITKRGQNVTFRCDPISEHNRLYWYRQTLGQGPEFLTYFQNEAQLEKSRLLSDRFSAERPKGSFSTLEIQRTEQGDSAMYLCASSLGSSGAANYGYTFGSGTRLTVV.

The chain links TRBV7-6 to TRBJ1-1; D is perhaps TRBD1 (6 bases). V lost 4 bases, J lost 1 base, and 13 bases lay in between. The CDR3 length is 15 residues. Per the germline V gene, CDR1 is SGHVS and CDR2 is FNYEAQ. The CDR3, as DNA: TGTGCCAGCAGCTCCAGACAGGCCGAGAACACTGAAGCTTTCTTT. This codes for CASSSRQAENTEAFF.

The rearrangement uses TRBV29-1 and TRBJ2-3, with D perhaps matching TRBD2 (5 bases). V was clipped by 5 bases and J by 6 bases, with 6 bases between them. Germline assignment: CDR1 SQVTM and CDR2 ANQGSEA. The CDR3 totals 10 residues. The CDR3 region is CSVPGDTQYF. CDR3 in DNA: TGCAGCGTTCCGGGGGATACGCAGTATTTT.

This clone came up once. V and J are TRBV4-1 and TRBJ2-3; 13 positions match TRBD2. Germline CDR1 reads MGHRA; CDR2 reads YSYEKL. The CDR3 extends over 21 amino acids. Trimming at V came to 4 bases and at J to 0 bases, leaving 16 bases not matched to a gene. Here the CDR3 reads CASSPRGLAGRSATSTDTQYF. The DNA of the CDR3 is TGCGCCAGCAGCCCGCGGGGACTAGCGGGGAGGAGCGCAACTAGCACAGATACGCAGTATTTT.

This clone has only a few counts. The V and J genes are TRBV28 and TRBJ1-4; D not resolved. Germline loops: CDR1 MDHEN, CDR2 SYDVKM. The CDR3 has 14 residues. The ends were cut back, 6 bases at V and 5 bases at J, with 13 bases in the middle. CDR3 residues: CASSLLDGNEKLFF. CDR3 bases: TGTGCCAGCAGCCTCTTGGACGGGAATGAAAAACTGTTTTTT. Full variable domain (outside the CDR3, taken from reference TRBV28 and TRBJ1-4): DVKVTQSSRYLVKRTGEKVFLECVQDMDHENMFWYRQDPGLGLRLIYFSYDVKMKEKGDIPEGYSVSREKKERFSLILESASTNQTSMYLCASSLLDGNEKLFFGSGTQLSVL.

The V call is TRBV3-1 (or the pseudogene TRBV3-2), the J call TRBJ1-4, with 7 bases that match TRBD1. CDR1 and CDR2 from the germline V gene are LGHDT and YNNKEL (reference sequence). This CDR3 has 15 residues. With V trimmed by 6 bases and J by 5 bases, 9 bases remained unmatched. The CDR3, as DNA: TGTGCCAGCAGACGGGCCGGGACAGTAAATGAAAAACTGTTTTTT. This encodes CASRRAGTVNEKLFF.